This is a list of T cell receptor beta chains from one sample in a study of cytomegalovirus exposure and HLA in healthy donors. The protocol was immunoSEQ multiplex PCR, while the TCRdb copy is restricted to in-frame clones and leaves out a portion. Of fewer than 200,000 clones listed, approximately 79% are singletons. What was sequenced was PBMCs. The receptor source for this set is a man in his forties or fifties in good health and CMV-seropositive. Both conserved end residues are part of each CDR3. D genes are given only for firm matches. Clone size, where shown, is once, few, many, or a class for clones that have expanded.

cdr3_length	v_call	d_call	clone_size	j_call	cdr3_nt	cdr3_aa
15	TRBV4-2	-	-	TRBJ1-5	TGTGCCAGCAGCCAAGAAGGCCGAGGCCAAAGGCCCCAGCATTTT	CASSQEGRGQRPQHF
14	TRBV2	-	-	TRBJ1-5	TGTGCCAGCAGTGAGTCCAGGGACAATCAGCCCCAGCATTTT	CASSESRDNQPQHF
16	TRBV15	-	-	TRBJ2-6	TGTGCCACCAGCAGAGATTACGGCTCTGGGGCCAACGTCCTGACTTTC	CATSRDYGSGANVLTF
12	TRBV28	-	-	TRBJ2-7	TGTGCCAGCAGTACCGGGACCTACGAGCAGTACTTC	CASSTGTYEQYF
16	TRBV30	TRBD2	-	TRBJ2-5	TGTGCCTGGAGTACTGGACTAGCGGGAGGACGCGAGACCCAGTACTTC	CAWSTGLAGGRETQYF
16	TRBV6-6	-	-	TRBJ1-1	TGTGCCAGCAGGGTGACAGGCCGTTATATGAACACTGAAGCTTTCTTT	CASRVTGRYMNTEAFF
15	TRBV19	TRBD2	-	TRBJ2-5	TGTGCCAGTAGTAGACTAGCGGGAGGGCAAGAGACCCAGTACTTC	CASSRLAGGQETQYF
13	TRBV6-6	-	-	TRBJ2-1	TGTGCCAGCACCCCGCAAGGACTCAATGAGCAGTTCTTC	CASTPQGLNEQFF
15	TRBV2	TRBD2	-	TRBJ2-3	TGTGCCAGCAGCGCGCCAGCGGGAGACATCGATACGCAGTATTTT	CASSAPAGDIDTQYF
12	TRBV19	-	-	TRBJ2-5	TGTGCCAGTGGGGCCAGACAAGAGACCCAGTACTTC	CASGARQETQYF
14	TRBV7-9	-	-	TRBJ2-2	TGTGCCAGCATAACAGGGTTAAACACCGGGGAGCTGTTTTTT	CASITGLNTGELFF
17	TRBV18	-	-	TRBJ1-4	TGTGCCAGCTCACTAAATGTGGCAGGGGAAGGAAGTGAAAAACTGTTTTTT	CASSLNVAGEGSEKLFF
12	TRBV7-9	-	-	TRBJ2-1	TGTGCCAGCAGTATGCGTGTCAATGAGCAGTTCTTC	CASSMRVNEQFF
16	TRBV9	TRBD2	-	TRBJ2-2	TGTGCCAGCAGCGTAGGGGGCGGGAGGCGTCCCGGGGAGCTGTTTTTT	CASSVGGGRRPGELFF
12	TRBV7-9	TRBD1	-	TRBJ1-2	TGTGCCAGCAGCCGGGACAGGGGTGGCTACACCTTC	CASSRDRGGYTF
13	TRBV19	-	-	TRBJ2-7	TGTGCCAGTAGCCGGGAAAGCTCCTACGAGCAGTACTTC	CASSRESSYEQYF
15	TRBV19	-	-	TRBJ2-1	TGTGCCAGTACCCAGACGGGGGGCTCGGGACATGAGCAGTTCTTC	CASTQTGGSGHEQFF
14	TRBV6-5	-	-	TRBJ1-2	TGTGCCAGCAGTGAAGTCAGGAACAACTATGGCTACACCTTC	CASSEVRNNYGYTF
12	TRBV7-9	-	-	TRBJ2-7	TGTGCCAGCAGCTCAAACTTCTACGAGCAGTACTTC	CASSSNFYEQYF
18	TRBV7-9	-	few	TRBJ2-2	TGTGCCAGCAGCTTGGGGGATAGGAGGGTAAGAAGCACCGGGGAGCTGTTTTTT	CASSLGDRRVRSTGELFF
18	TRBV27	TRBD1	-	TRBJ1-2	TGTGCCAGCAGTCCATACCGGACAGGGTACGGTGCTAACTATGGCTACACCTTC	CASSPYRTGYGANYGYTF
14	TRBV15	TRBD1	-	TRBJ2-5	TGTGCCACCAGCAGCCGACAGGGGCAAGAGACCCAGTACTTC	CATSSRQGQETQYF
15	TRBV19	-	once	TRBJ1-5	TGTGCCAGTAGTATAGACAGGTATGGGAATCAGCCCCAGCATTTT	CASSIDRYGNQPQHF
14	TRBV14	TRBD1	-	TRBJ1-2	TGTGCCAGCAGCCAGAGGGACAGAGCAGGTGGCTACACCTTC	CASSQRDRAGGYTF
16	TRBV5-5	-	-	TRBJ2-3	TGTGCCAGCAGCTTGATCCACGTTAGCGGCACAGATACGCAGTATTTT	CASSLIHVSGTDTQYF
11	TRBV4-2	-	-	TRBJ2-3	TGTGCCAGCAGCCAGGGAGGAACGCAGTATTTT	CASSQGGTQYF
12	TRBV11-2	-	-	TRBJ1-1	TGTGCCAGCAGCCGACGGGGGACTGAAGCTTTCTTT	CASSRRGTEAFF
14	TRBV19	-	-	TRBJ2-7	TGTGCCAGTACCCGGGACTTCAGCTCCTACGAGCAGTACTTC	CASTRDFSSYEQYF
13	TRBV2	-	few	TRBJ1-2	TGTGCCAGCGTACCAGACGGGAACTATGGCTACACCTTC	CASVPDGNYGYTF
15	TRBV7-9	TRBD2	-	TRBJ2-4	TGTGCCAGCAGCTTTGGTGGCGGGAGAAACTACATTCAGTACTTC	CASSFGGGRNYIQYF
17	TRBV9	-	-	TRBJ2-1	TGTGCCAGCAGCGTAGCTGAGGCAGCAAAGGCCTACAATGAGCAGTTCTTC	CASSVAEAAKAYNEQFF
17	TRBV5-1	TRBD1	-	TRBJ2-7	TGCGCCAGCAGCTCAGAGCCTTTGGGACAGGGCGTCCACGAGCAGTACTTC	CASSSEPLGQGVHEQYF
15	TRBV7-9	-	-	TRBJ1-2	TGTGCCAGCAGCTTAGTGGAGGGGGGGATTGGTGGCTACACCTTC	CASSLVEGGIGGYTF
15	TRBV10-2	TRBD2	-	TRBJ2-7	TGCGCCAGCAGTGAGAGGGCTAGCGGGAGTAACGAGCAGTACTTC	CASSERASGSNEQYF
13	TRBV19	-	-	TRBJ1-4	TGTGCCAGTAGTCCAGGGGATAATGAAAAACTGTTTTTT	CASSPGDNEKLFF
15	TRBV6-1	-	-	TRBJ1-2	TGTGCCATCTCGAGTTCGGTCCAGGGTAACTATGGCTACACCTTC	CAISSSVQGNYGYTF
13	TRBV18	-	-	TRBJ2-7	TGTGCCAGCTCAGAGGGACTGAACTACGAGCAGTACTTC	CASSEGLNYEQYF
14	TRBV5-1	TRBD1	-	TRBJ2-7	TGCGCCAGCAGCCCCGGGACAGGGGGCGGCGAGCAGTACTTC	CASSPGTGGGEQYF
13	TRBV18	-	-	TRBJ2-7	TGTGCCAGCTCCATAGAAACGAGGCGGGAGCAGTACTTC	CASSIETRREQYF
14	TRBV19	TRBD1	-	TRBJ1-5	TGTGCCAGTAGGGGGACAGGGCTGAATCAGCCCCAGCATTTT	CASRGTGLNQPQHF
14	TRBV9	-	-	TRBJ1-1	TGTGCCAGCAGCGTAGAAACGGTGAACACTGAAGCTTTCTTT	CASSVETVNTEAFF
13	TRBV11-3	-	-	TRBJ2-3	TGTGCCAGCAGCTTCCCCCTCGCAGATACGCAGTATTTT	CASSFPLADTQYF
16	TRBV7-8	-	-	TRBJ1-1	TGTGCCAGCAGCTTAGGCGCCGGGACACTGAACACTGAAGCTTTCTTT	CASSLGAGTLNTEAFF
12	TRBV29-1	-	-	TRBJ2-7	TGCAGCGCAGGCTTGGACTCCTACGAGCAGTACTTC	CSAGLDSYEQYF
13	TRBV19	TRBD1	-	TRBJ2-2	TGTGCCAGTACAAGACAGGGGTTCGGGGAGCTGTTTTTT	CASTRQGFGELFF
14	TRBV19	TRBD1	-	TRBJ1-1	TGTGCCAGTAGGGGGGACAGGCAGAACACTGAAGCTTTCTTT	CASRGDRQNTEAFF
15	TRBV2	TRBD1	-	TRBJ2-7	TGTGCCAGCAGTCTTCAGGGACAGGGATATGCCGAGCAGTACTTC	CASSLQGQGYAEQYF
14	TRBV7-2	TRBD2	-	TRBJ2-7	TGTGCCAGCAGCAACGGACTAGTGATACGCGAGCAGTACTTC	CASSNGLVIREQYF
14	TRBV2	TRBD1	-	TRBJ2-4	TGTGCCAGCAGTCCCCGGACAGGGGTGAACATTCAGTACTTC	CASSPRTGVNIQYF
14	TRBV5-1	TRBD1	-	TRBJ1-1	TGCGCCAGCAGCGCCCAGGGGGCAAAAGCTGAGGCTTTCTTT	CASSAQGAKAEAFF
14	TRBV25-1	-	-	TRBJ2-7	TGTGCCAGCAGTGGGGTGGGACTTGGCTCCGAGCAGTACTTC	CASSGVGLGSEQYF
15	TRBV11-2	-	-	TRBJ2-1	TGTGCCAGCACCCCCCCCCATAGGGGAAGTGGTGAGCAGTTCTTC	CASTPPHRGSGEQFF
14	TRBV2	-	-	TRBJ2-6	TGTGCCTCAGTTTTCTCCTCTGGGGCCAACGTCCTGACTTTC	CASVFSSGANVLTF
17	TRBV27	-	-	TRBJ2-6	TGTGCCAGCAGTTACGTGGGGCCTCTCTCTGGGGCCAACGTCCTGACTTTC	CASSYVGPLSGANVLTF